Below, 10 T cell receptor beta chains from the same sample are listed, as sequenced in a study of blood T cell repertoires in COVID-19. Profiled with immunoSEQ multiplex PCR; TCRdb holds only in-frame clones, not every one. This table has about 180,000 clones, approximately 87% appearing once. Sequencing was done on a sample of peripheral blood. The receptors originated from a woman in her 70s with COVID-19, enrolled during active disease.

This clone came up once. The chain combines TRBV7-8 with TRBJ1-2; no clear D gene. CDR3 length: 12 amino acids. V shed 1 base and J shed 8 bases, with 8 bases lying between them. Germline V lookup: CDR1 SGHVS, CDR2 FQNEAQ. CDR3 sequence reads: CASSLGYGGYTF. The DNA for the CDR3 is TGTGCCAGCAGCTTAGGATACGGGGGCTACACCTTC.

The chain uses TRBV7-3 and TRBJ2-7; no firm D call. This CDR3 has 12 residues. V was pared by 5 bases and J by 0 bases, with 5 bases between. Germline assignment: CDR1 SGHTA and CDR2 FQGTGA. The CDR3 bases are TGTGCCAGCAGCAATAACTCCTACGAGCAGTACTTC. It is translated as CASSNNSYEQYF.

This chain connects TRBV3-1 (or the pseudogene TRBV3-2) to TRBJ2-3, with TRBD2 as a possible D gene (6 bases). The germline V and J ends were trimmed by 4 bases and 2 bases, with 19 bases remaining between them. CDR3 length: 17 residues. Germline-derived CDR1 and CDR2 are LGHDT and YNNKEL (reference sequence). The CDR3 reads CASSPPTGGGNTDTQYF. DNA of the CDR3: TGTGCCAGCAGCCCCCCCACCGGTGGCGGGAACACAGATACGCAGTATTTT.

The chain joins TRBV11-2 to TRBJ2-1; TRBD2 agrees at 7 bases. Germline lookup yields CDR1 SGHAT and CDR2 FQNNGV. The CDR3 is 14 amino acids. After removal of 5 bases from V and 2 bases from J, the junction contained 3 bases not matched to a gene. The CDR3 DNA follows: TGTGCCAGCAGCCGGACTAGACCCTACAATGAGCAGTTCTTC. It specifies CASSRTRPYNEQFF.

V usage is TRBV5-6 and J usage is TRBJ1-2; D might be TRBD1 (6 bases). The CDR3 is made up of 12 amino acids. Germline CDR1 and CDR2: SGHDT and YYEEEE. V lost 4 bases to trimming and J lost 7 bases, with 11 bases between them. CDR3 sequence (DNA): TGTGCCAGCAGCCCACAGGGTTTTGGCTACACCTTC. Protein product: CASSPQGFGYTF.

CDR3 coding DNA: TGTGCCAGCAGCGTAGGGCAGGGGGCTAGGTACGAGCAGTACTTC. This translates into CASSVGQGARYEQYF. The chain uses TRBV9 and TRBJ2-7, with 8 bases identical to TRBD1. This CDR3 contains 15 residues. With 0 bases clipped from V and 4 bases from J, the junction kept 6 bases outside the gene matches. Germline lookup yields CDR1 SGDLS and CDR2 YYNGEE.

The chain uses TRBV4-2 and TRBJ1-1; 10 bases align to TRBD1. The V segment lost 4 bases and the J segment 5 bases; nucleotides outside the gene matches: 13. Germline V gives CDR1 LGHNA, CDR2 YNFKEQ. This CDR3 comprises 17 residues. CDR3 region: CASSPNPGDRGRTEAFF. CDR3 bases: TGTGCCAGCAGCCCCAACCCGGGAGACAGGGGGCGGACTGAAGCTTTCTTT.

The genes are TRBV28 and TRBJ1-6; 7 nucleotides line up with TRBD1. Germline V gives CDR1 MDHEN, CDR2 SYDVKM. V lost 7 bases to trimming and J lost 5 bases; unmatched junction nucleotides: 5. This CDR3 spans 14 amino acids. This CDR3 is CASTPGQNNSPLHF. CDR3 bases: TGTGCCAGCACCCCGGGACAGAATAATTCACCCCTCCACTTT.

The V gene is TRBV7-3, the J gene TRBJ2-7, with TRBD1 as a possible D gene (6 bases). Trimming removed 1 base from V and 0 bases from J, with 10 bases in between. CDR1 and CDR2 from the germline V gene are SGHTA and FQGTGA. The CDR3 covers 15 residues. CDR3 sequence reads: CASSLRADSSYEQYF. The CDR3 nucleotides are TGTGCCAGCAGCTTAAGGGCGGACAGCTCCTACGAGCAGTACTTC.

The V and J genes are TRBV15 and TRBJ2-7; the D is unclear. V lost 2 bases and J lost 3, with 14 bases in between. The CDR3 runs 15 residues. Germline CDR1 reads LNHNV; CDR2 reads YYDKDF (reference sequence). The chain's CDR3 is CATSRLDTRNYEQYF. The CDR3 DNA is TGTGCCACCAGCAGACTTGACACGCGAAACTACGAGCAGTACTTC.